This T cell receptor (beta chain) was captured by sequencing in a study of cytomegalovirus exposure and HLA in healthy donors. Regarding the study as a whole: A previous analysis found most TCR beta V segments productive roughly 87% or roughly 30% of the time. Researchers reported in a later analysis that a missense DCLRE1C variant was tied to TCR beta V- and J-gene trimming. Cytomegalovirus association was assigned to about 150 TCR beta chains.

The CDR3 consists of 12 residues. CDR1 is SGHTA and CDR2 is FQGNSA in the germline V gene. Trimming cost V 5 bases and J 4 bases, with 5 bases left between them. Amplification used 60 Vbeta primers and 13 Jbeta primers. TCRdb's table, derived via immunoSEQ multiplex PCR, lists solely in-frame clones and lacks some. The data show over 110,000 clones, with 73% seen just once and 1.3% held by the top ten. This clone was recorded once. Its antigen is unknown. This clonotype originated in a woman between 40 and 55 years old in good health and CMV-seronegative. Sequencing was done on a sample of PBMCs. The V gene is TRBV7-2, the J gene TRBJ2-2; the D is unclear. CDR3 bases: TGTGCCAGCAGCCCGTTCACCGGGGAGCTGTTTTTT. As protein: CASSPFTGELFF.